This T cell receptor (beta chain) comes out of a study of radiation and T cells in renal cell carcinoma. Points on this clone: Its target is unknown.

TCRdb's copy holds only in-frame clones and misses some; the assay was immunoSEQ multiplex PCR. The data hold tens of thousands of clones, with around four fifths observed a single time. V shed 2 bases and J shed 0 bases, with 7 bases lying between them. This CDR3 spans 14 amino acids. Germline V CDR1 and CDR2: ENHRY, SYGVKD. The time point here: blood 4 weeks post-SBRT, at nephrectomy. Treatment in this sample: 15 Gy SBRT to primary tumor, nephrectomy 4 weeks later. This renal cell carcinoma was of the clear cell type. Study observations and caveats: From baseline, blood top tumor clonotypes peaked at 2 weeks post-radiation.

The sequence was obtained from a man in his fifties with renal cell carcinoma. The input for sequencing was blood, taken from a patient whose treatment included radiotherapy and nephrectomy. This chain joins TRBV10-3 and TRBJ1-2; possibly TRBD1 for D (6 bases). The CDR3 loop is CAISETGTNYGYTF. The DNA of the CDR3 is TGTGCCATCAGTGAGACAGGGACTAACTATGGCTACACCTTC.